These 24 T cell receptor beta chains came from one sample sequenced in a study of shared T cell receptors in the human thymus. The repertoire was sequenced with immunoSEQ multiplex PCR; TCRdb's copy has only in-frame clones and lacks some. The sample yields about 730,000 clones, approximately 85% seen once. This sample also appeared in a second study, on human thymus T cells.

The specimen sequenced was thymocytes. These receptors originate from a girl under three years old with a congenital heart defect.

This clone appeared a single time. The gene calls are TRBV27 and TRBJ2-3, with D possibly matching TRBD2 (7 bases). The germline V and J ends were trimmed by 5 bases and 1 base, with 13 bases remaining between them. CDR1 MNHEY and CDR2 SMNVEV come from the germline V gene (reference sequence). The CDR3 runs 15 residues. CDR3 nucleotide sequence: TGTGCCAGCAGTCCCATGCGGGGGCGCACAGATACGCAGTATTTT. This encodes CASSPMRGRTDTQYF.

The genes are TRBV6-5 and TRBJ2-7, with TRBD1 matching over 12 bases. The J segment lost 4 bases and the V segment lost 2 bases, leaving 3 bases of the junction unmatched. The length of the CDR3 is 15 residues. Germline V CDR1 and CDR2: MNHEY, SVGAGI. The CDR3 here is CASSYGTGGYYEQYF. In DNA, the CDR3 is TGTGCCAGCAGTTACGGGACAGGGGGCTATTACGAGCAGTACTTC.

The genes are TRBV28 and TRBJ2-7; D gene uncertain. From germline, CDR1 is MDHEN and CDR2 SYDVKM. V shed 2 bases and J shed 3 bases, with 2 bases lying between them. The CDR3 loop spans 11 amino acids. The CDR3 DNA reads as TGTGCCAGCAGTTTACGCTACGAGCAGTACTTC. This gives the protein CASSLRYEQYF.

The chain joins TRBV30 to TRBJ1-2; D might be TRBD1 (5 bases). The V and J ends lost 2 bases and 5 bases respectively, with 30 bases between them. The CDR3 sequence is 19 residues long. Germline lookup yields CDR1 GTSNPN and CDR2 SVGIG (reference sequence). The DNA for the CDR3 is TGTGCCTGGAGTCTCCAGTACTACACTACCCGACAGTCGAAGTATGGCTACACCTTC. The encoded protein is CAWSLQYYTTRQSKYGYTF.

This clone was recorded once. This sequence joins TRBV2 and TRBJ1-2; no definite D call. The CDR3 is 13 amino acids. The germline gives CDR1 SNHLY, CDR2 FYNNEI. V shed 4 bases and J shed 4 bases, with 10 bases lying between them. CDR3 sequence: CASSGEELYGYTF. CDR3 sequence (DNA): TGTGCCAGCAGTGGTGAAGAACTCTATGGCTACACCTTC.

This clone was counted a few times. The gene calls are TRBV6-1 and TRBJ2-3, with a tentative D call TRBD1 (6 bases). The ends were cut back, 2 bases at V and 3 bases at J, with 15 bases in the middle. Germline values: CDR1 MNHNS, CDR2 SASEGT. CDR3 length: 16 amino acids. CDR3 bases: TGTGCCAGCAGTGAATTGGGGGCTAGTGTAACAGATACGCAGTATTTT. Its protein product is CASSELGASVTDTQYF.

V gene TRBV19 combines with J gene TRBJ1-1; a possible D gene is TRBD1 (5 bases). The germline gives CDR1 LNHDA, CDR2 SQIVND (reference sequence). There are 16 residues in the CDR3. Trimming cost V 8 bases and J 0 bases, with 19 bases left between them. The CDR3 sequence is CASLQKQDRMNTEAFF. DNA of the CDR3: TGTGCCAGTCTCCAAAAACAGGATCGCATGAACACTGAAGCTTTCTTT. The whole variable domain, filled in from reference TRBV19 and TRBJ1-1, reads DGGITQSPKYLFRKEGQNVTLSCEQNLNHDAMYWYRQDPGQGLRLIYYSQIVNDFQKGDIAEGYSVSREKKESFPLTVTSAQKNPTAFYLCASLQKQDRMNTEAFFGQGTRLTVV.

This sequence joins TRBV27 and TRBJ2-5, with a possible D match to TRBD2 (5 bases). Per germline, CDR1 MNHEY and CDR2 SMNVEV (reference sequence). V lost 4 bases, J lost 1 base, and 19 bases lay in between. The CDR3 runs 17 residues. This CDR3 reads CASSSLHWREGQETQYF. The CDR3 DNA reads TGTGCCAGCAGTTCTTTACATTGGAGAGAGGGCCAAGAGACCCAGTACTTC.

The chain combines TRBV9 with TRBJ1-1; 10 bases are shared with TRBD1. CDR1 and CDR2 from the germline V gene are SGDLS and YYNGEE. The CDR3 has 19 amino acids. J lost 4 bases, V lost 3 bases, and 18 bases had no gene match. The DNA of the CDR3 is TGTGCCAGCAGCGGGGGACAGGGGTTTGAGTGGCGCGGGGTCACTGAAGCTTTCTTT. Its translation is CASSGGQGFEWRGVTEAFF.

The chain is built from TRBV18 and TRBJ1-4; 8 bases are a match to TRBD1. Unmatched junction bases numbered 11, after V lost 6 bases and J lost 11 bases. The germline V gene has CDR1 KGHSH and CDR2 LQKENI. This CDR3 is 14 amino acids long. CDR3 sequence (DNA): TGTGCCAGCTCCGGGACAGGCGACAATGGGAAACTGTTTTTT. This translates into CASSGTGDNGKLFF. Drawing the rest from reference TRBV18 and TRBJ1-4, the complete variable domain is NAGVMQNPRHLVRRRGQEARLRCSPMKGHSHVYWYRQLPEEGLKFMVYLQKENIIDESGMPKERFSAEFPKEGPSILRIQQVVRGDSAAYFCASSGTGDNGKLFFGSGTQLSVL.

V gene TRBV19 combines with J gene TRBJ1-4; 8 bases align to TRBD1. This CDR3 is built from 15 residues. Unmatched junction bases numbered 8, after V lost 7 bases and J lost 4 bases. Germline lookup yields CDR1 LNHDA and CDR2 SQIVND (reference sequence). The CDR3 nucleotides are TGTGCCAGTAACCCAGGGGGCCAGGGTAATGAAAAACTGTTTTTT. Translating gives CASNPGGQGNEKLFF.

This clone occurred once. The chain has TRBV27 and TRBJ2-7; 10 bases line up with TRBD1. The CDR3 runs 14 residues. Germline assignment: CDR1 MNHEY and CDR2 SMNVEV (reference sequence). V was clipped by 6 bases and J by 2 bases; unmatched bases: 4. CDR3 loop: CASRRTGGAYEQYF. The CDR3 DNA reads as TGTGCCAGCAGGCGGACAGGGGGGGCCTACGAGCAGTACTTC.

This rearrangement joins TRBV19 to TRBJ1-2, with a tentative D call TRBD1 (5 bases). CDR1 and CDR2 from the germline V gene are LNHDA and SQIVND (reference sequence). Trimming cost V 3 bases and J 2 bases, with 10 bases left between them. There are 14 residues in the CDR3. CDR3 nucleotide sequence: TGTGCCAGTAGTATTCAGGGAACCAACTATGGCTACACCTTC. Translating gives CASSIQGTNYGYTF.

The chain carries TRBV4-1 and TRBJ2-3; 8 bases fit TRBD2. Trimming cost V 1 base and J 2 bases; bases outside gene matches: 14. This CDR3 comprises 19 residues. Germline CDR1 reads MGHRA; CDR2 reads YSYEKL. For the CDR3, the DNA is TGCGCCAGCAGCCAAGGATATTTTGTAGCGGGGTCTGCCACAGATACGCAGTATTTT. This gives the protein CASSQGYFVAGSATDTQYF.

The V and J genes are TRBV2 and TRBJ2-3; TRBD2 might be the D (6 bases). V dropped 8 bases and J dropped 3 bases, with 30 bases sitting between them. There are 19 residues in the CDR3. Germline lookup yields CDR1 SNHLY and CDR2 FYNNEI. The CDR3 DNA reads TGTGCCAGCGCGTTGTGGTACGGGTCGGACTTCGGACTAACAGATACGCAGTATTTT. Its protein product is CASALWYGSDFGLTDTQYF. The entire variable domain, with the rest obtained from reference TRBV2 and TRBJ2-3, is as follows: EPEVTQTPSHQVTQMGQEVILRCVPISNHLYFYWYRQILGQKVEFLVSFYNNEISEKSEIFDDQFSVERPDGSNFTLKIRSTKLEDSAMYFCASALWYGSDFGLTDTQYFGPGTRLTVL.

This chain's CDR3 is CASSLKGARGYTF. The DNA for the CDR3 is TGTGCCAGCAGTTTAAAGGGGGCTCGGGGCTACACCTTC. V and J are TRBV28 and TRBJ1-2; 7 positions match TRBD1. The CDR3 sequence is 13 residues long. Trimming took 2 bases from V and 8 from J; bases not matched to a gene: 5. Germline loops: CDR1 MDHEN, CDR2 SYDVKM.

This clone was seen a single time. The rearrangement links TRBV14 to TRBJ1-2; tentative D call: TRBD1 (5 bases). V was pared by 4 bases and J by 5 bases, with 17 bases between. CDR3 length: 15 residues. The germline CDR1 and CDR2 sequences are SGHDN and FVKESK. The CDR3 bases are TGTGCCAGCAGCCCTGAGGGCGGGGAGGGGTATGGCTACACCTTC. Its protein is CASSPEGGEGYGYTF. Combining the CDR3 with reference TRBV14 and TRBJ1-2 gives the whole variable domain EAGVTQFPSHSVIEKGQTVTLRCDPISGHDNLYWYRRVMGKEIKFLLHFVKESKQDESGMPNNRFLAERTGGTYSTLKVQPAELEDSGVYFCASSPEGGEGYGYTFGSGTRLTVV.

V and J are TRBV27 and TRBJ1-6; weak D call: TRBD1 (6 bases). The CDR3 runs 19 residues. Germline V gives CDR1 MNHEY, CDR2 SMNVEV (reference sequence). Deletions cut 2 bases from V and 0 bases from J, with 17 bases between. The CDR3 spells CASSLGRTGSYSYNSPLHF. The CDR3 bases are TGTGCCAGCAGTTTAGGGCGAACAGGGAGTTACTCCTATAATTCACCCCTCCACTTT.

The V and J genes are TRBV4-1 and TRBJ2-2, with D perhaps TRBD1 (6 bases). V lost 3 bases to trimming and J lost 0 bases, with 14 bases between them. This CDR3 region has 17 residues. Germline V CDR1 and CDR2: MGHRA, YSYEKL. CDR3 sequence: CASSHNDRTPNTGELFF. The CDR3 coding sequence is TGCGCCAGCAGCCACAACGACAGGACACCGAACACCGGGGAGCTGTTTTTT.

In DNA form, the CDR3 reads TGTGCCACCCAGGGTGGACCACGCCGGAATCAGCCCCAGCATTTT. Residues: CATQGGPRRNQPQHF. V is TRBV19 and J is TRBJ1-5; D perhaps matches TRBD1 (5 bases). This CDR3 contains 15 residues. Germline loops: CDR1 LNHDA, CDR2 SQIVND (reference sequence). Deletions cut 10 bases from V and 4 bases from J, with 20 bases between.

The chain recombines TRBV25-1 with TRBJ2-7, with TRBD1 identical over 9 bases. This CDR3 comprises 14 residues. The germline V gene encodes CDR1 MGHDK and CDR2 SYGVNS. The trim removed 6 bases at V and 3 bases at J, leaving 6 bases unmatched. The CDR3 is CASSPGTGIYEQYF. CDR3 DNA sequence: TGTGCCAGCAGCCCCGGGACAGGGATCTACGAGCAGTACTTC.

The chain uses TRBV2 and TRBJ1-1, with TRBD1 matching 11 bases. The trim removed 7 bases at V and 5 bases at J, leaving 9 bases unmatched. The CDR3 is 15 amino acids. Germline values: CDR1 SNHLY, CDR2 FYNNEI. The CDR3 nucleotides read TGTGCCAGCACTCGACGGACAGGGGGCATGACTGAAGCTTTCTTT. Protein product: CASTRRTGGMTEAFF.

This chain connects TRBV14 to TRBJ2-2, with TRBD1 identical over 8 bases. The CDR3 sequence is 17 residues long. The germline gives CDR1 SGHDN, CDR2 FVKESK. V dropped 4 bases and J dropped 0; count of bases not matched to a gene: 7. The DNA of the CDR3 is TGTGCCAGCAGCCTCGCCCGGACAGGGCCGAACACCGGGGAGCTGTTTTTT. It translates to CASSLARTGPNTGELFF.

The rearrangement joins TRBV28 to TRBJ1-5, with TRBD1 matching over 7 bases. The trim removed 10 bases at V and 7 bases at J, leaving 7 bases unmatched. From germline, CDR1 is MDHEN and CDR2 SYDVKM. This CDR3 is built from 12 residues. Here the CDR3 reads CATTGVEQPQHF. As DNA, the CDR3 is TGTGCCACCACAGGGGTAGAGCAGCCCCAGCATTTT.